This T cell receptor (beta chain) is from a study of blood T cells in healthy people across ages (dated by TCRdb to about 2015). Regarding the study in general: In model experiments, template switching captured about one uniquely barcoded TCR beta cDNA molecule for every two T cells. Using deep sequencing normalized with unique cDNA molecular identifiers, the study measured how TCR beta repertoire diversity changes with age. The donors were divided into four age groups: young (average approximately 17 years), middle-aged (over 35), aged (about 61) and long-lived (approximately 74). To avoid experimental bias, donors of different ages were randomly spread across the sequencing lanes. Two additional independent replicas of 1 million unique cDNA reads from the same blood draw were analyzed for two donors (one aged 18 to 30 and one aged 80 or older).

Library construction relied on 5' RACE. The sequencing machine was an Illumina HiSeq 2500. A second 7 to 11 cycle PCR used a sample-barcoded 5' primer and a J-beta primer mix. A unique molecular identifier was introduced onto each TCR beta cDNA molecule by a template-switch 5' adaptor carrying 12 random nucleotides. Each sample yielded at least 2.5 million CDR3-containing paired-end reads. All of the RNA was converted into first-strand cDNA using the Mint cDNA synthesis kit, with a TRBC-specific oligonucleotide serving as the primer. All cDNA was treated with uracil-DNA glycosylase and then went through a first 18-cycle PCR with the universal primers M1SS and BC2_uni_R. In the paper's pipeline: Each sample was normalized by randomly selecting 1 million high-quality reads, each carrying a distinct molecular identifier. Reads with shared molecular identifiers were discarded instead of being binned into consensus sequences. MiTCR, set to a Q25 quality threshold and the strictest error-elimination algorithm, was used for CDR3 identification, clonotype clustering and error correction. A nonparametric unseen species model with Euler transformation was used to estimate lower-bound total TCR beta diversity. Using fastp at Q25 and MiXCR, TCRdb reprocessed the public reads and kept productive beta chains. Identical CDR3 protein sequences are pooled into one entry, listed with their most common genes and DNA. In this record, the V and J calls reflect TCRdb's handling and not the investigators' own analysis. Across this sample there are approximately 880,000 distinct CDR3 sequences, with roughly 48% seen only once. Jointly, the top ten make up 13% of the sample.

Reading the germline V gene gives CDR1 ENHRY and CDR2 SYGVKD. The junction carries 15 bases between V and J, which are trimmed by 3 bases and 0 bases respectively. There are 17 amino acids in the CDR3, from cysteine to phenylalanine inclusive. Only the CDR3 DNA is retained, 51 bases long and in frame from the first base. The roughly 39 donors, aged about 6 to 100 years, were systemically healthy Caucasian individuals from Russia. Around 9.9 milliliters of peripheral blood were collected from each donor into EDTA-treated Vacutainer tubes. Ficoll-Paque density-gradient centrifugation was used to isolate PBMCs, with at least 6 million obtained per sample. Total RNA was extracted from PBMCs with Trizol reagent, with at least 6 micrograms obtained per sample. For every donor, an aliquot of PBMCs went through flow cytometry to measure the percentages of naive CD45RAhigh/CD27high T cells. Details on this clonotype: This clone's antigen is unknown. Per-base quality was not reported, and no clone a single base away is much larger than it.

What the research found in general, with its limitations: The long-lived group showed more naive CD4+ T cells, fewer expanded clones and increased TCR diversity than the aged group, suggesting age selection. The CMV infection status of donors was not known, potentially confounding age-related changes in expanded clonotypes. Observed TCR beta diversity per million T cells fell roughly linearly with age, and a significant reduction was already apparent by age roughly 40. Total diversity estimates from one million sequenced T cells were considered lower bounds and underestimates. There was a strong correlation between observed TCR beta diversity and the percentage of naive T cells measured by flow cytometry. Because profiling used bulk unsorted PBMCs, naive and antigen-experienced compartments could not be compared conclusively.

Sequences were obtained from blood. The sequence was obtained from a man aged 25 to 40 in good health. The sequence links TRBV10-3 to TRBJ1-5; perhaps TRBD1 is the D gene, with 6 bases matching. The DNA sequence is given as TGTGCCATCAGTGAATACAGGGCCTGGTATAGCAATCAGCCCCAGCATTTT. Its translation is CAISEYRAWYSNQPQHF.